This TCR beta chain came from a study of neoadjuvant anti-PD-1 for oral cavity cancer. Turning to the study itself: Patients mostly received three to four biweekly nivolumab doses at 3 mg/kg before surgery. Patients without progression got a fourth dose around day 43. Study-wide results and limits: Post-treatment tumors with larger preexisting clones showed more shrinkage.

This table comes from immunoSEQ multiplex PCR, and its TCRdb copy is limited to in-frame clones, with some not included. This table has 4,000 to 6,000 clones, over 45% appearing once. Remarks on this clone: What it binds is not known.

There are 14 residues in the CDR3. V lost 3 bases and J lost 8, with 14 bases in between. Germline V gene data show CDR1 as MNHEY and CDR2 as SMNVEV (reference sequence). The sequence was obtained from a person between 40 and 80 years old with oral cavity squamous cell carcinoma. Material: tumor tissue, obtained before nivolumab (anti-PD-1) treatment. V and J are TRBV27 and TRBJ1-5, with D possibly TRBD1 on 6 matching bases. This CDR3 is CASSFGTTGEPQHF. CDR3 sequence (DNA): TGTGCCAGCAGTTTCGGGACAACGGGGGAGCCCCAGCATTTT.